Sequencing of this T cell receptor beta chain was carried out in a study of blood T cell repertoires in COVID-19. This CDR3 has 13 amino acids. Trimming removed 3 bases at V and 4 bases at J, with 9 bases between. In the authors' methods: Amplification from reference gene primers served as the basis for estimated nucleated cell counts. Clones were sequenced by immunoSEQ multiplex PCR, and TCRdb holds only the in-frame ones, with some missing. Clone size and the V and J calls come from that table; the DNA yielded D and trimming. Seen here are roughly 250,000 clones, around 81% observed once, and the top ten hold roughly 2.9%. In its sample, this clone was seen a few times.

Sequenced material: peripheral blood. This receptor was identified in an older woman with active or convalescent COVID-19. The chain is built from TRBV12-3 or TRBV12-4 and TRBJ1-1; D not resolved. CDR3 bases: TGTGCCAGCAGTTTTATGGCAACCACTGAAGCTTTCTTT. It encodes CASSFMATTEAFF.